This T cell receptor (beta chain) comes out of a study of monozygotic twins with inflammatory bowel disease. TCRdb reprocessed the 5' RACE reads and keeps a single row for each CDR3 protein, giving no DNA. The specimen's table records 140,000 to 150,000 distinct CDR3 sequences. Germline CDR1 SQVTM, CDR2 ANQGSEA. The length of the CDR3 is 15 residues. This chain uses TRBV29-1 with TRBJ1-1; without DNA, the TCRdb call of TRBD1 cannot be checked. This sequence originates from a human donor with ulcerative colitis or Crohn's disease, or a healthy co-twin of an affected twin (not recorded which). The source material was blood. CDR3 sequence reads: CSVVVPGRENTEAFF.